Listed below are T cell receptor beta chains from one sample, sequenced in a study of T cell clonotyping in hematopoietic cell transplantation. The repertoire was sequenced with immunoSEQ multiplex PCR; TCRdb's copy has only in-frame clones and lacks some. The sample shows 9,500 to 12,000 clones, roughly 90% of them seen only once. The specimen was PBMCs, collected 180 days after allogeneic stem cell transplant. These receptors originate from a male patient aged 60-69 years who had an allogeneic stem cell transplant from an unrelated donor, so the T cells may come from the graft donor. Some clones in this sample may be carry-over from other donors' samples. The CDR3 runs from the conserved cysteine through the conserved F or W. Each record gives: V gene, D gene, clone size, J gene, CDR3 protein, CDR3 DNA. D genes are given only for firm matches. Rows may omit the clone size; those that give it use once, few, many or a size class.

v_gene: TRBV25-1; d_gene: TRBD2; abundance: NA; j_gene: TRBJ2-3; CDR3aa: CASSAGTTKADTQYF; CDR3nt: TGTGCCAGCAGCGCCGGGACTACGAAAGCTGATACGCAGTATTTT
v_gene: TRBV5-1; d_gene: NA; abundance: NA; j_gene: TRBJ1-3; CDR3aa: CASSLWGDPGNTIYF; CDR3nt: TGCGCCAGCAGCTTGTGGGGGGATCCTGGAAACACCATATATTTT
v_gene: TRBV2; d_gene: NA; abundance: NA; j_gene: TRBJ2-3; CDR3aa: CASSEDGGTDTQYF; CDR3nt: TGTGCCAGCAGTGAGGATGGTGGCACAGATACGCAGTATTTT
v_gene: TRBV19; d_gene: TRBD1; abundance: NA; j_gene: TRBJ1-5; CDR3aa: CASSRGQGAYSNQPQHF; CDR3nt: TGTGCCAGTAGTAGGGGACAGGGGGCGTATAGCAATCAGCCCCAGCATTTT
v_gene: TRBV7-2; d_gene: NA; abundance: NA; j_gene: TRBJ1-5; CDR3aa: CASSLGQGNNQPQHF; CDR3nt: TGTGCCAGCAGCCTCGGGCAGGGGAACAATCAGCCCCAGCATTTT
v_gene: TRBV25-1; d_gene: NA; abundance: few; j_gene: TRBJ1-2; CDR3aa: CASRGTRNYGYTF; CDR3nt: TGTGCCAGCAGGGGGACAAGGAACTATGGCTACACCTTC
v_gene: TRBV14; d_gene: NA; abundance: NA; j_gene: TRBJ1-2; CDR3aa: CASSPFGGVYGYTF; CDR3nt: TGTGCCAGCAGCCCTTTCGGGGGGGTCTATGGCTACACCTTC
v_gene: TRBV4-3; d_gene: NA; abundance: NA; j_gene: TRBJ1-2; CDR3aa: CASSQDFAGFDGYTF; CDR3nt: TGCGCCAGCAGCCAAGATTTCGCAGGGTTCGATGGCTACACCTTC
v_gene: TRBV9; d_gene: NA; abundance: NA; j_gene: TRBJ2-3; CDR3aa: CASSVEGGTFSTDTQYF; CDR3nt: TGTGCCAGCAGCGTAGAGGGGGGGACGTTTAGCACAGATACGCAGTATTTT
v_gene: TRBV4-3; d_gene: NA; abundance: NA; j_gene: TRBJ1-3; CDR3aa: CASSQDQVGWGSGNTIYF; CDR3nt: TGCGCCAGCAGCCAAGATCAGGTGGGATGGGGCTCTGGAAACACCATATATTTT
v_gene: TRBV19; d_gene: TRBD2; abundance: few; j_gene: TRBJ2-2; CDR3aa: CASSIEAGAGELFF; CDR3nt: TGTGCCAGTAGTATAGAAGCGGGGGCCGGGGAGCTGTTTTTT
v_gene: TRBV19; d_gene: NA; abundance: NA; j_gene: TRBJ2-2; CDR3aa: CASSTRANTGELFF; CDR3nt: TGTGCCAGTAGTACGAGAGCGAACACCGGGGAGCTGTTTTTT
v_gene: TRBV19; d_gene: NA; abundance: NA; j_gene: TRBJ1-4; CDR3aa: CASSSQVPGHEKLFF; CDR3nt: TGTGCCAGTAGTAGTCAGGTTCCCGGGCATGAAAAACTGTTTTTT
v_gene: TRBV2; d_gene: NA; abundance: NA; j_gene: TRBJ2-2; CDR3aa: CATTVSGRELFF; CDR3nt: TGTGCCACCACAGTTTCAGGGAGGGAGCTGTTTTTT
v_gene: TRBV20-1; d_gene: TRBD1; abundance: NA; j_gene: TRBJ2-1; CDR3aa: CRGDRGNEQFF; CDR3nt: TGCAGGGGAGACAGGGGCAATGAGCAGTTCTTC
v_gene: TRBV28; d_gene: TRBD1; abundance: few; j_gene: TRBJ1-2; CDR3aa: CASNTQGPNGYTF; CDR3nt: TGTGCCAGTAACACACAGGGGCCAAATGGCTACACCTTC